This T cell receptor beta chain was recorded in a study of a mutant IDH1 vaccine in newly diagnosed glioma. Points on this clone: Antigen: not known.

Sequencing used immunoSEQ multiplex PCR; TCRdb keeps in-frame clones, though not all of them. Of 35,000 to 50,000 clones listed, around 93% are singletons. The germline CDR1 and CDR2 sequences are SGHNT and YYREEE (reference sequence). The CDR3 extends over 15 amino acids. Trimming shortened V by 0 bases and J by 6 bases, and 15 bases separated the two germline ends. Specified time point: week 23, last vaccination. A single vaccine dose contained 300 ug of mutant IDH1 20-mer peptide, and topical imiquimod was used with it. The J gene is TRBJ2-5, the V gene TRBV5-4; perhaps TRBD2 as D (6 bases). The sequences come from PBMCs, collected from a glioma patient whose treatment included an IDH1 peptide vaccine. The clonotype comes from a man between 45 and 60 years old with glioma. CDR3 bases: TGTGCCAGCAGCTTGGCCGGTGCAGGGAGGAAGACCCAGTACTTC. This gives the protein CASSLAGAGRKTQYF.